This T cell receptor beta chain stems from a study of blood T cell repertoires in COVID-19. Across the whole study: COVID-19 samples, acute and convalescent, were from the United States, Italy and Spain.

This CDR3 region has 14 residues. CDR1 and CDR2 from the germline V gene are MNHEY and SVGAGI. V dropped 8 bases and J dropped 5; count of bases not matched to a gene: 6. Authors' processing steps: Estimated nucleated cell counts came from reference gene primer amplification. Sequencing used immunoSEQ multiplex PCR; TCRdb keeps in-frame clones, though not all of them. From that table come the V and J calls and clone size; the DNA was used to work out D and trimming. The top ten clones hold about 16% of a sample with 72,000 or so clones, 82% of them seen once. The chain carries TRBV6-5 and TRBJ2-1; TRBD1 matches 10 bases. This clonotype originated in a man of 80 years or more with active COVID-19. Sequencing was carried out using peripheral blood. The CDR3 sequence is CASYRDRGHNEQFF. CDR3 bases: TGTGCCAGCTACCGGGACAGGGGTCACAATGAGCAGTTCTTC.